This T cell receptor (beta chain) was observed in a study of CD8+ T cells in alopecia areata (dated 2018 in TCRdb). Study-wide context: Treated patients were enrolled in an open-label pilot trial of oral tofacitinib, 5 to 10 mg twice daily, for moderate-to-severe alopecia areata. The RNA source kit depended on sample type: the PAXgene miRNA kit for fixed scalp, the miRNeasy kit for PBMCs, and the RNeasy kit for mouse skin. The study used high-throughput TCRbeta sequencing to examine T cell clonal expansion in alopecia areata, in both the C3H/HeJ mouse model and human patients. Scalp clonality was compared among normal scalp (n=4), patchy alopecia areata scalp (n=8), and alopecia totalis/universalis scalp (n=8). Tofacitinib-treated patients had biopsies at baseline and at 4 and 24 weeks of treatment, with a later scalp biopsy in several patients. Amplification of TCRbeta CDR3 regions was done by immunoSEQ multiplex PCR using 35 Vbeta forward primers and 13 Jbeta reverse primers. Patients stayed on tofacitinib for 6 to 18 months and then had 6 months of follow-up off drug so that delayed response and recurrence could be assessed. On the human side, TCRbeta sequencing was run on scalp tissue and on sorted CD4+ and CD8+ peripheral blood T cells from healthy controls and from alopecia areata patients with either patchy or totalis/universalis disease.

This clone turned up a few times. Its recognized antigen is unknown. Base qualities were left out, and no much larger clone turns up one base away. CDR1 SQVTM and CDR2 ANQGSEA are derived from the germline V gene. The junction carries 12 bases between V and J, which are trimmed by 7 bases and 0 bases respectively. From its cysteine to its phenylalanine, the CDR3 spans 13 amino acids. Only the CDR3 DNA is retained, 39 bases long and in frame from the first base. Paper-wide results and their limitations: TCR sequences shared between patients were less clear than in mice, possibly partly because of HLA diversity in the patient population. Compared with normal scalp, lesional scalp had higher clonality and more expanded CD8+ clones, particularly in alopecia totalis/universalis, a pattern that suggests antigenic drive. Resident alphabeta T cells in normal human skin are also sequenced, complicating scalp TCR repertoire analysis, unlike mouse skin dominated by gammadelta T cells.

Peripheral blood and lesional scalp punch biopsies were obtained from patients with alopecia areata. After PBMCs were isolated by density centrifugation and stained for CD3, CD4 and CD8, a FACSAria was used to sort CD4+ and CD8+ T cells. The library was made by the immunoSEQ multiplex PCR assay. For TCR sequencing, RNA was extracted from every sample and reverse transcribed into cDNA to serve as template. First-strand cDNA was synthesized using SuperScript III with a 2:1 mix of oligo-dT and random hexamers. A synthetic immune receptor repertoire was used to measure amplification bias, and any remaining bias was corrected computationally. From the authors' description of their analysis: After raw reads were preprocessed to remove errors, the CDR3 was defined following IMGT conventions as running from the conserved cysteine to phenylalanine. To get clonality, Shannon entropy was normalized by log2 of the number of productive unique TCRs and the result was subtracted from 1. Whether scalp clones were CD4 or CD8 was inferred by matching scalp TCRbeta sequences against CD4 and CD8 repertoires sorted from blood. TCRdb limited this immuneACCESS table to in-frame rearrangements with V and J called. A share of clones is missing; checked studies link under half to unresolved V genes, and the rest is unexplained. That table is the source of V, J and clone size, and D and trimming were worked out from the DNA. The table for this sample lists 90,000 to 100,000 clones; about two fifths of them were counted only once. The ten top clones hold about 1.2% of the sample.

The chain is assembled from TRBV29-1 and TRBJ1-1; no D gene is confidently identified. Material: CD4+ T cells sorted from blood. The clonotype comes from a human donor with alopecia areata. The CDR3 sequence is CSGQGRLNTEAFF. The nucleotide sequence reads as follows: TGCAGCGGTCAAGGGAGATTGAACACTGAAGCTTTCTTT.